Presented here are 19 T cell receptor beta chains from one specimen sequenced in a study of CD8+CD57+ T cells in acquired aplastic anemia. TCR beta VDJ and CDR3 profiling used genomic DNA as template. MiXCR was run by TCRdb on the reads, yielding one entry per CDR3 protein. The sample lists roughly 180,000 distinct CDR3 sequences, around 60% occurring once. For sequencing, patients were chosen who had shown expansion of CD8+CD57+ cells by flow cytometry. The sample comprised sorted CD4+, CD8+, or CD8+CD57+ T cells (not recorded which) from PBMCs. Receptor source: a human donor with aplastic anemia.

The V call is TRBV4-3, the J call TRBJ1-1; D uncertain. V lost 3 bases to trimming and J lost 5 bases, with 10 bases between them. The CDR3 spans 13 residues. Germline loops: CDR1 LGHNA, CDR2 YSLEER. The CDR3 sequence: CASSQGRRTEAFF. CDR3 in DNA: TGCGCCAGCAGCCAGGGTCGACGGACTGAAGCTTTCTTT.

The chain has TRBV2 and TRBJ2-7, with D perhaps TRBD2 (5 bases). The CDR3 is 16 residues long. V dropped 3 bases and J dropped 4 bases, with 19 bases sitting between them. Germline values: CDR1 SNHLY, CDR2 FYNNEI. The CDR3 protein is CASSDSRTTGWYEQYF. The CDR3 nucleotides read TGTGCCAGCAGTGATAGTCGGACGACGGGGTGGTACGAGCAGTACTTC.

J is TRBJ1-2 and V is TRBV29-1, with D possibly being TRBD1 (5 bases). Germline V gene data show CDR1 as SQVTM and CDR2 as ANQGSEA. The V gene lost 7 bases and the J gene lost 4 bases, with 13 bases spanning the gap. The CDR3 covers 12 residues. The CDR3 region is CSARGVVYGYTF. CDR3 DNA sequence: TGCAGCGCTCGGGGGGTCGTCTATGGCTACACCTTC. The variable domain in full, with the rest retrieved from reference TRBV29-1 and TRBJ1-2, is SAVISQKPSRDICQRGTSLTIQCQVDSQVTMMFWYRQQPGQSLTLIATANQGSEATYESGFVIDKFPISRPNLTFSTLTVSNMSPEDSSIYLCSARGVVYGYTFGSGTRLTVV.

The chain recombines TRBV2 with TRBJ1-4; D unresolved. Trimming took 8 bases from V and 7 from J, leaving 11 bases between them. Per germline, CDR1 SNHLY and CDR2 FYNNEI. The CDR3 has 12 residues. CDR3 sequence: CASADPVEKLFF. CDR3 nucleotide sequence: TGTGCCAGCGCGGATCCGGTTGAAAAACTGTTTTTT.

The sample holds a few counts of this clonotype. The chain recombines TRBV7-2 with TRBJ2-7; D is undetermined. This CDR3 comprises 11 residues. V was pared by 5 bases and J by 9 bases, with 11 bases between. CDR1 is SGHTA and CDR2 is FQGNSA in the germline V gene. Here the CDR3 reads CASSAIGLQYF. The CDR3 DNA follows: TGTGCCAGCAGCGCAATCGGGTTGCAGTACTTC.

This clonotype has ten or more counts. The CDR3: CASSLGRGVNEQYF. DNA of the CDR3: TGTGCCAGCAGTTTAGGTAGAGGGGTAAACGAGCAGTACTTC. The gene calls are TRBV12-3 or TRBV12-4 and TRBJ2-7; D tentatively reads TRBD1 or TRBD2 (5 bases each). The CDR3 consists of 14 residues. The V end lost 1 base, the J end lost 5 bases, and 12 bases lay between the germline ends.

This chain uses TRBV27 with TRBJ1-6; 9 bases are shared with TRBD1. The CDR3 spans 15 residues. Per germline, CDR1 MNHEY and CDR2 SMNVEV (reference sequence). The V gene end was trimmed by 4 bases and the J gene end by 7 bases; junction bases not matched to a gene: 5. This chain's CDR3 is CASSWRGQGNSPLHF. The CDR3, as DNA: TGTGCCAGCAGTTGGCGGGGACAGGGAAATTCACCCCTCCACTTT.

The sample holds many counts of this clonotype. The chain uses TRBV19 and TRBJ2-7; D not resolved. Per germline, CDR1 LNHDA and CDR2 SQIVND (reference sequence). This CDR3 is built from 15 residues. Trimming cost V 2 bases and J 6 bases, with 17 bases left between them. CDR3 region: CASSITSRTGLEQYF. CDR3 bases: TGTGCCAGTAGTATAACATCTCGTACGGGTCTCGAGCAGTACTTC.

As to this clonotype: A much bigger clone sits one base away, suggesting this may be a read error. The CDR3 DNA reads as TGTGCCAGCAGCTTGGGGGCTCAGGGGGGCTATGGCTACACCTTC. This encodes CASSLGAQGGYGYTF. V is TRBV4-2 and J is TRBJ1-2, with 7 bases aligning to TRBD1. This CDR3 has 15 amino acids. Germline CDR1 LGHNA, CDR2 YNFKEQ. V was clipped by 5 bases and J by 4 bases; unmatched bases: 10.

This chain links TRBV24-1 with TRBJ1-2; D is unclear. Between the trimmed V and J ends, which lost 5 bases and 4 bases, there was a span of 10 bases. The CDR3 consists of 13 residues. The germline V gene encodes CDR1 KGHDR and CDR2 SFDVKD. The CDR3 spells CATSGEGLYGYTF. The CDR3, as DNA: TGTGCCACCAGTGGGGAGGGCCTCTATGGCTACACCTTC.

This clonotype has a handful of counts. The chain couples TRBV7-2 to TRBJ1-5; D is uncertain. Looked up from germline, CDR1 is SGHTA and CDR2 is FQGNSA. CDR3 length: 13 residues. V gave up 5 bases and J gave up 7 bases, with 12 bases separating them. CDR3 nucleotide sequence: TGTGCCAGCAGCGTCAGGCTAGGGCAGCCCCAGCATTTT. It translates to CASSVRLGQPQHF. Variable domain in full (rest from reference TRBV7-2 and TRBJ1-5): GAGVSQSPSNKVTEKGKDVELRCDPISGHTALYWYRQSLGQGLEFLIYFQGNSAPDKSGLPSDRFSAERTGGSVSTLTIQRTQQEDSAVYLCASSVRLGQPQHFGDGTRLSIL.

The chain has TRBV5-1 and TRBJ1-6, with D possibly TRBD1 on 5 matching bases. This CDR3 contains 15 residues. Per the germline V gene, CDR1 is SGHRS and CDR2 is YFSETQ. V shed 0 bases and J shed 6 bases, with 10 bases lying between them. DNA for the CDR3: TGCGCCAGCAGCTTGGATGGGGGGTCTAATTCACCCCTCCACTTT. Protein: CASSLDGGSNSPLHF.

This rearrangement joins TRBV2 to TRBJ1-1, with D possibly matching TRBD1 (5 bases). This CDR3 has 12 residues. The germline V and J ends were trimmed by 4 bases and 10 bases, with 13 bases remaining between them. Germline CDR1 is SNHLY and CDR2 is FYNNEI. In nucleotides, the CDR3 is TGTGCCAGCAGTGTGAGGGGTCACCCAGCTTTCTTT. Translating gives CASSVRGHPAFF.

This chain joins TRBV20-1 and TRBJ2-7; tentatively, D is TRBD2 (5 bases). The germline V gene has CDR1 DFQATT and CDR2 SNEGSKA (reference sequence). The V end was cut by 7 bases, the J end by 4 bases, with 14 bases between. This CDR3 region has 12 residues. CDR3 DNA: TGCAGTGTGGGAGTCTATCCTTACGAGCAGTACTTC. It is translated as CSVGVYPYEQYF.

This chain links TRBV7-9 with TRBJ2-7; D gene uncertain. The CDR3 has 12 amino acids. Germline assignment: CDR1 SEHNR and CDR2 FQNEAQ (reference sequence). The ends were cut back, 5 bases at V and 5 bases at J, with 10 bases in the middle. The CDR3 reads CASSPTLDEQYF. In nucleotides, the CDR3 is TGTGCCAGCAGCCCTACCCTTGACGAGCAGTACTTC. Complete variable domain (other parts from reference TRBV7-9 and TRBJ2-7): DTGVSQNPRHKITKRGQNVTFRCDPISEHNRLYWYRQTLGQGPEFLTYFQNEAQLEKSRLLSDRFSAERPKGSFSTLEIQRTEQGDSAMYLCASSPTLDEQYFGPGTRLTVT.

This clonotype was observed a few times. The chain carries TRBV2 and TRBJ2-3; 7 nucleotides agree with TRBD1. The germline gives CDR1 SNHLY, CDR2 FYNNEI. Trimming took 4 bases from V and 2 from J; bases not matched to a gene: 6. The CDR3 has 15 amino acids. The CDR3: CASSGGQLNTDTQYF. The CDR3 DNA follows: TGTGCCAGCAGTGGGGGACAGCTCAACACAGATACGCAGTATTTT. Full variable domain (outside the CDR3, taken from reference TRBV2 and TRBJ2-3): EPEVTQTPSHQVTQMGQEVILRCVPISNHLYFYWYRQILGQKVEFLVSFYNNEISEKSEIFDDQFSVERPDGSNFTLKIRSTKLEDSAMYFCASSGGQLNTDTQYFGPGTRLTVL.

This clonotype appeared a single time. The chain recombines TRBV19 with TRBJ2-1; 7 nucleotides line up with TRBD1. The CDR3 runs to 16 residues. V trimming: 4 bases; J trimming: 2 bases; junction bases outside the gene matches: 8. The germline V gene encodes CDR1 LNHDA and CDR2 SQIVND (reference sequence). The CDR3 loop reads CASSTGTGQTYNEQFF. CDR3 nucleotides: TGTGCCAGTAGTACCGGAACGGGACAGACCTACAATGAGCAGTTCTTC.

This chain uses TRBV7-8 with TRBJ1-2; tentative D call: TRBD1 (6 bases). CDR3 length: 17 residues. V was cut by 1 base and J by 8 bases, with 23 bases left in between. In germline, CDR1 is SGHVS, CDR2 FQNEAQ. The CDR3 region has the DNA TGTGCCAGCAGCTTAGGGATGGGGGGCGCGGGGCTGGGCGGCTACACCTTC. Translated, it gives CASSLGMGGAGLGGYTF.

This clonotype showed up many times. The chain joins TRBV6-6 to TRBJ1-1; 10 bases line up with TRBD1. The CDR3 covers 15 residues. Unmatched junction bases numbered 5, after V lost 6 bases and J lost 1 base. From germline, CDR1 is MNHNY and CDR2 SVGAGI (reference sequence). CDR3: CASRETGGPNTEAFF. The CDR3, as DNA: TGTGCCAGCAGGGAGACAGGGGGCCCGAACACTGAAGCTTTCTTT.